The 32 T cell receptor beta chains below were found in one sample sequenced in a study of shared clonotypes between healthy human individuals. Data came from immunoSEQ multiplex PCR; TCRdb stores just in-frame clones and leaves some out. The sample has 980,000 or so clones; roughly 72% are singletons. The specimen was memory CD4+ T cells sorted from blood. Subset specified: CD45RA-negative fraction. Source of these receptors: a man aged 18-30 years in good health.

This clone has ten or more counts. V is TRBV27 and J is TRBJ2-7, with D unclear. The ends were cut back, 4 bases at V and 1 base at J, with 8 bases in the middle. The CDR3 loop spans 13 amino acids. Germline assignment: CDR1 MNHEY and CDR2 SMNVEV (reference sequence). For the CDR3, the DNA is TGTGCCAGCAGTTCAACAGCGTCCTACGAGCAGTACTTC. Amino acid sequence: CASSSTASYEQYF.

V is TRBV6-1 and J is TRBJ1-1; a weak D match, TRBD1 (6 bases). Germline lookup yields CDR1 MNHNS and CDR2 SASEGT. V was shortened by 5 bases and J by 6 bases, with 16 bases between the two germline ends. CDR3 length equals 14 residues. The CDR3 is CASSRAGVAAEAFF. Here the CDR3 DNA reads TGTGCCAGCAGTCGCGCAGGGGTCGCGGCTGAAGCTTTCTTT.

This clone was detected a few times. The chain employs TRBV5-1 and TRBJ2-7; weak D call: TRBD2 (6 bases). Germline V gene lookup returns CDR1 SGHRS and CDR2 YFSETQ. The CDR3 runs 16 residues. V lost 5 bases to trimming and J lost 5 bases, with 23 bases between them. The CDR3 nucleotides are TGCGCCAGCAGAAACTTGGGTGCGGGGTCGTGGGACGAGCAGTACTTC. Translating it yields CASRNLGAGSWDEQYF.

The chain uses TRBV28 and TRBJ1-5; D unclear. The V end lost 5 bases, the J end lost 4 bases, and 9 bases lay between the germline ends. Germline CDR1 and CDR2: MDHEN and SYDVKM. There are 13 residues in the CDR3. As DNA, the CDR3 is TGTGCCAGCAGTGGTTTGTGGAATCAGCCCCAGCATTTT. This translates into CASSGLWNQPQHF.

The chain combines TRBV28 with TRBJ1-5, with TRBD1 matching 7 bases. Germline CDR1 and CDR2: MDHEN and SYDVKM. The CDR3 has 15 amino acids. V lost 2 bases, J lost 7 bases, and 8 bases stayed unmatched. Here the CDR3 reads CASSLRRGLGQPQHF. The CDR3 DNA is TGTGCCAGCAGTTTAAGAAGGGGGCTTGGGCAGCCCCAGCATTTT.

The V gene is TRBV11-2, the J gene TRBJ1-2; 10 nucleotides align to TRBD1. Trimming at V came to 1 base and at J to 7 bases, leaving 3 bases not matched to a gene. CDR3 length equals 14 residues. Germline lookup yields CDR1 SGHAT and CDR2 FQNNGV. The CDR3: CASSLGTGGFGYTF. The CDR3 DNA sequence: TGTGCCAGCAGCTTAGGGACAGGGGGGTTTGGCTACACCTTC.

The chain joins TRBV4-3 to TRBJ2-1; D gene unclear. Looked up from germline, CDR1 is LGHNA and CDR2 is YSLEER. CDR3 size: 15 residues. The ends were cut back, 0 bases at V and 4 bases at J, with 10 bases in the middle. The CDR3 protein is CASSQEPSAYNEQFF. In DNA, the CDR3 is TGCGCCAGCAGCCAAGAGCCCTCGGCGTACAATGAGCAGTTCTTC.

The genes are TRBV28 and TRBJ1-1, with 10 bases identical to TRBD1. CDR1 is MDHEN, CDR2 SYDVKM, per germline. J lost 0 bases, V lost 6 bases, and 4 bases had no gene match. The CDR3 contains 15 residues. The CDR3 here is CASSRQGAMNTEAFF. DNA of the CDR3: TGTGCCAGCAGCCGACAGGGGGCCATGAACACTGAAGCTTTCTTT.

This clone was observed a handful of times. V gene TRBV5-4 combines with J gene TRBJ2-7, with 8 positions matching TRBD1. The CDR3 contains 14 residues. Germline V CDR1 and CDR2: SGHNT, YYREEE (reference sequence). V shed 1 base and J 3 bases; nucleotides not matched to a gene: 3. The CDR3 spells CASSLIGQGYEQYF. The CDR3 nucleotides read TGTGCCAGCAGCTTGATCGGACAGGGCTACGAGCAGTACTTC. Complete variable domain (other parts from reference TRBV5-4 and TRBJ2-7): ETGVTQSPTHLIKTRGQQVTLRCSSQSGHNTVSWYQQALGQGPQFIFQYYREEENGRGNFPPRFSGLQFPNYSSELNVNALELDDSALYLCASSLIGQGYEQYFGPGTRLTVT.

The chain uses TRBV5-5 and TRBJ2-5; tentatively, D is TRBD1 (7 bases). The V end was cut by 5 bases, the J end by 5 bases, with 16 bases between. The CDR3 covers 14 residues. Germline V lookup: CDR1 SGHKS, CDR2 YYEKEE (reference sequence). CDR3 in amino acids: CASSSSGGIETQYF. CDR3 coding DNA: TGTGCCAGCAGTTCCTCAGGGGGGATTGAGACCCAGTACTTC.

The chain couples TRBV7-9 to TRBJ1-6; the match to TRBD1 covers 8 bases. Losses at the gene ends were 5 bases for V and 5 bases for J; bases not matched to a gene: 5. The CDR3 is 15 amino acids. Germline values: CDR1 SEHNR, CDR2 FQNEAQ (reference sequence). CDR3 nucleotides: TGTGCCAGCAGCCTAGGACAGGGACATAATTCACCCCTCCACTTT. This codes for CASSLGQGHNSPLHF.

This clone showed up just a few times. The rearrangement joins TRBV5-6 to TRBJ1-5; D ambiguous. V was cut by 4 bases and J by 4 bases, with 15 bases left in between. CDR3 length equals 15 residues. Germline CDR1 is SGHDT and CDR2 is YYEEEE. The CDR3 nucleotides read TGTGCCAGCAGCACAAGGATCAACCCGAATCAGCCCCAGCATTTT. Translated, it gives CASSTRINPNQPQHF.

The chain employs TRBV6-1 and TRBJ2-7; no clear D gene. V shed 1 base and J shed 3 bases, with 7 bases lying between them. Germline assignment: CDR1 MNHNS and CDR2 SASEGT. The CDR3 length is 13 residues. The CDR3 DNA reads TGTGCCAGCAGTGAAGGGATCCTCTACGAGCAGTACTTC. It translates to CASSEGILYEQYF.

This clone was recorded once. The chain has TRBV6-6 and TRBJ2-3, with D maybe TRBD1 (5 bases). Germline loops: CDR1 MNHNY, CDR2 SVGAGI (reference sequence). The germline V and J ends were trimmed by 2 bases and 6 bases, with 12 bases remaining between them. This CDR3 has 14 amino acids. The CDR3 DNA reads as TGTGCCAGCAGTTACAAGGGGCCCATGGATACGCAGTATTTT. It is translated as CASSYKGPMDTQYF.

A remark on this clone: This sequence is one base from a far larger clone and is likely a read error. The same CDR3 can be traced to other DNA sequences in this sample. V usage is TRBV11-2 and J usage is TRBJ1-6; D ambiguous. The CDR3 totals 13 residues. The germline V gene encodes CDR1 SGHAT and CDR2 FQNNGV. CDR3 DNA sequence: TGCGCCAGCAGCCCCCAGTCGCGTTCACCCCTCCACTTT. Translating it yields CASSPQSRSPLHF.

The chain joins TRBV11-2 to TRBJ2-5; the match to TRBD1 covers 7 bases. The CDR3 consists of 15 residues. V shed 1 base, J shed 5 bases, and the junction held 7 bases outside the gene matches. The germline V gene has CDR1 SGHAT and CDR2 FQNNGV. CDR3 sequence (DNA): TGTGCCAGCAGCTTAGTGGGACAGCCCCGGGAGACCCAGTACTTC. Translating gives CASSLVGQPRETQYF.

The chain employs TRBV7-2 and TRBJ2-7; a possible D gene is TRBD2 (7 bases). Germline loops: CDR1 SGHTA, CDR2 FQGNSA. Trimming pared 5 bases from V and 5 bases from J, leaving 19 bases between. The CDR3 length is 15 residues. CDR3 nucleotide sequence: TGTGCCAGCAGCCCGAGAGGGGGAGGGCCACACGAGCAGTACTTC. Translated: CASSPRGGGPHEQYF.

This clone came up once. The gene calls are TRBV30 and TRBJ1-5, with D possibly being TRBD1 (5 bases). Trimming took 3 bases from V and 10 from J, leaving 19 bases between them. The CDR3 extends over 14 amino acids. Germline V lookup: CDR1 GTSNPN, CDR2 SVGIG (reference sequence). CDR3 nucleotide sequence: TGTGCCTGGAGCCTCGGGGGGGAAAAATCTCCCCAGCATTTT. Translation: CAWSLGGEKSPQHF.

The rearrangement links TRBV28 to TRBJ2-2; D is possibly TRBD1 (5 bases). This CDR3 has 12 residues. From germline, CDR1 is MDHEN and CDR2 SYDVKM. Trimming removed 6 bases from V and 6 bases from J, with 8 bases in between. The CDR3 DNA follows: TGTGCCAGCAGGGGGCGCCCCGGGGAGCTGTTTTTT. Translated, it gives CASRGRPGELFF.

This clone has more than one count but fewer than ten. J is TRBJ2-6 and V is TRBV7-2; D remains ambiguous. Per the germline V gene, CDR1 is SGHTA and CDR2 is FQGNSA. Trimming pared 5 bases from V and 3 bases from J, leaving 11 bases between. The CDR3 has 15 amino acids. CDR3 residues: CASSLGSVGANVLTF. CDR3 DNA sequence: TGTGCCAGCAGCCTAGGCTCGGTTGGGGCCAACGTCCTGACTTTC.

The chain recombines TRBV27 with TRBJ2-5, with D perhaps matching TRBD2 (6 bases). CDR1 MNHEY and CDR2 SMNVEV come from the germline V gene (reference sequence). Trimming pared 2 bases from V and 1 base from J, leaving 8 bases between. CDR3 size: 14 residues. The CDR3 sequence is CASSLLSGQETQYF. Here the CDR3 DNA reads TGTGCCAGCAGTTTACTTAGCGGCCAAGAGACCCAGTACTTC.

The J gene is TRBJ2-6, the V gene TRBV5-8, with TRBD1 as a possible D gene (5 bases). Trimming pared 0 bases from V and 2 bases from J, leaving 9 bases between. Germline V CDR1 and CDR2: SGHTS, YDEGEE. The CDR3 extends over 16 amino acids. DNA of the CDR3: TGTGCCAGCAGCTTGGCCAAGGGGACTGGGGCCAACGTCCTGACTTTC. This encodes CASSLAKGTGANVLTF.

The rearrangement links TRBV2 to TRBJ1-1; 7 bases fit TRBD1. This CDR3 is 15 amino acids long. Germline assignment: CDR1 SNHLY and CDR2 FYNNEI. V lost 6 bases, J lost 6 bases, and 13 bases stayed unmatched. The CDR3 here is CASRAGTGAGPEAFF. Here the CDR3 DNA reads TGTGCCAGCAGGGCCGGTACAGGGGCGGGACCTGAAGCTTTCTTT.

The chain employs TRBV19 and TRBJ2-6; 8 bases align to TRBD1. Germline V gene sequence: CDR1 LNHDA, CDR2 SQIVND (reference sequence). This CDR3 region has 17 residues. The V gene end was trimmed by 5 bases and the J gene end by 2 bases; junction bases not matched to a gene: 8. The DNA of the CDR3 is TGTGCCAGTAGTTTCTGGACAGGGAAGGCTGGGGCCAACGTCCTGACTTTC. This encodes CASSFWTGKAGANVLTF.

Here the CDR3 DNA reads TGCGCCAGAGGGACAGGGAATGAAAAACTGTTTTTT. Protein: CARGTGNEKLFF. The gene calls are TRBV5-1 and TRBJ1-4; 9 bases line up with TRBD1. This CDR3 comprises 12 residues. With V trimmed by 8 bases and J by 5 bases, 1 base remained unmatched. CDR1 and CDR2 (germline): SGHRS, YFSETQ.

This chain's CDR3 is CASSFKGLETQYF. The DNA of the CDR3 is TGTGCCAGCAGCTTCAAGGGCCTAGAGACCCAGTACTTC. The chain employs TRBV5-4 and TRBJ2-5; D uncertain. CDR1 and CDR2 from the germline V gene are SGHNT and YYREEE (reference sequence). The CDR3 sequence is 13 residues long. The V gene lost 2 bases and the J gene lost 4 bases, with 9 bases spanning the gap.

The genes are TRBV7-2 and TRBJ1-6, with 8 positions matching TRBD1. Germline CDR1 reads SGHTA; CDR2 reads FQGNSA. After removal of 3 bases from V and 9 bases from J, the junction contained 10 bases not matched to a gene. The CDR3 totals 16 residues. The CDR3 spells CASSFTTGGKVSPLHF. DNA for the CDR3: TGTGCCAGCAGCTTTACAACAGGGGGAAAAGTTTCACCCCTCCACTTT.

Notes on this clone: At the DNA level, this CDR3 is encoded by other sequences in the same sample as well. This chain links TRBV19 with TRBJ1-1, with unresolved D. V lost 3 bases and J 1 base, leaving 6 bases between the germline ends. The germline CDR1 and CDR2 sequences are LNHDA and SQIVND (reference sequence). This CDR3 contains 13 residues. The CDR3 spells CASSIDKNTEAFF. The CDR3 DNA is TGTGCCAGTAGTATCGACAAGAACACTGAAGCTTTCTTT. Full variable domain (outside the CDR3, taken from reference TRBV19 and TRBJ1-1): DGGITQSPKYLFRKEGQNVTLSCEQNLNHDAMYWYRQDPGQGLRLIYYSQIVNDFQKGDIAEGYSVSREKKESFPLTVTSAQKNPTAFYLCASSIDKNTEAFFGQGTRLTVV.

The gene calls are TRBV25-1 and TRBJ1-4; a possible D gene is TRBD1 (6 bases). Germline V gene sequence: CDR1 MGHDK, CDR2 SYGVNS. There are 15 residues in the CDR3. Trimming cost V 4 bases and J 0 bases, with 9 bases left between them. This CDR3 is CASSAQGPTNEKLFF. The CDR3 DNA is TGTGCCAGCAGTGCACAGGGTCCAACTAATGAAAAACTGTTTTTT.

Details on this clone: Other nucleotide sequences from this sample produce the same CDR3. The chain recombines TRBV10-2 with TRBJ2-5, with D perhaps being TRBD1 or TRBD2 (5 bases each). The germline V gene encodes CDR1 WSHSY and CDR2 SAAADI. V shed 4 bases and J shed 4 bases, with 7 bases lying between them. CDR3 length: 12 amino acids. CDR3 in DNA: TGCGCCAGCAGTGCAGGGAGAGAGACCCAGTACTTC. Translation gives CASSAGRETQYF.

This clone showed up just once. The chain employs TRBV5-6 and TRBJ2-5; perhaps TRBD1 as D (5 bases). The CDR3 consists of 14 residues. Trimming pared 0 bases from V and 4 bases from J, leaving 10 bases between. Germline lookup yields CDR1 SGHDT and CDR2 YYEEEE. The CDR3 DNA sequence: TGTGCCAGCAGCTTGGCCGCAGGGCGAGAGACCCAGTACTTC. Its translation: CASSLAAGRETQYF. Full variable domain (outside the CDR3, taken from reference TRBV5-6 and TRBJ2-5): DAGVTQSPTHLIKTRGQQVTLRCSPKSGHDTVSWYQQALGQGPQFIFQYYEEEERQRGNFPDRFSGHQFPNYSSELNVNALLLGDSALYLCASSLAAGRETQYFGPGTRLLVL.

The V and J genes are TRBV6-5 and TRBJ2-6; maybe TRBD1 (6 bases). Per the germline V gene, CDR1 is MNHEY and CDR2 is SVGAGI. The CDR3 consists of 15 residues. Trimming shortened V by 4 bases and J by 3 bases, and 10 bases separated the two germline ends. The CDR3 is CASSFAGVGANVLTF. CDR3 in DNA: TGTGCCAGCAGTTTTGCAGGGGTTGGGGCCAACGTCCTGACTTTC.